A selection of T cell receptor beta chains follows, all from one sample in a study of T-cell reconstitution after alpha-beta-depleted transplantation in children. MiXCR, run by TCRdb on the PCR reads, gives a single entry per CDR3 protein. Of about 110,000 distinct CDR3 sequences in the sample, 10% were seen once. The specimen comprised PBMCs from the stem cell graft donor, sampled from the stem cell graft. The source is a human donor who donated a stem cell graft to a child with acute lymphoblastic leukemia. The CDR3 runs from the conserved cysteine through the conserved F or W. The D gene is left open where the match is weak. Clone size is shown for a subset of rows, as once, few, many or a class of expanded clone.

v_call,clone_size,j_call,d_call,cdr3_nt,cdr3_aa
TRBV10-3,many,TRBJ2-5,NA,TGTGCCATCGGAGGGACTCAGGAAGAGACCCAGTACTTC,CAIGGTQEETQYF
TRBV5-4,NA,TRBJ2-7,NA,TGTGCCAGCAGCTTGGTGACAGGGAGGGACGAGCAGTACTTC,CASSLVTGRDEQYF
TRBV7-2,many,TRBJ2-1,TRBD2,TGTGCCAGCCGCCAACCACGGACTAGCGGGAGTAGAAATGAGCAGTTCTTC,CASRQPRTSGSRNEQFF
TRBV24-1,many,TRBJ1-4,TRBD1,TGTGCCACCAGTTCCGTGGGACAGGGTAATGAAAAACTGTTTTTT,CATSSVGQGNEKLFF
TRBV7-2,NA,TRBJ2-3,TRBD2,TGTGCCAGCAGCTCCTTAGCGGGGAAACACGGTACGCAGTATTTT,CASSSLAGKHGTQYF
TRBV9,many,TRBJ2-1,NA,TGTGCCAGCAGCGTAGCTGCCAGGGACGCCTACAATGAGCAGTTCTTC,CASSVAARDAYNEQFF
TRBV7-2,many,TRBJ2-6,NA,TGTGCCAGCAGCTTAGTCAAGGCTGGGGCCAACGTCCTGACTTTC,CASSLVKAGANVLTF
TRBV12-3/TRBV12-4,many,TRBJ1-6,TRBD1,TGTGCCAGCAGTAAGGACAGGGATCGTTCACCCCTCCACTTT,CASSKDRDRSPLHF
TRBV5-1,many,TRBJ2-7,TRBD2,TGCGCCAGCAGCTACTCCGGGACTAGCTCCTACGAGCAGTACTTC,CASSYSGTSSYEQYF
TRBV20-1,many,TRBJ1-1,NA,TGCAGTGCTAGAGACCGGGGGCGGAACACTGAAGCTTTCTTT,CSARDRGRNTEAFF
TRBV6-4,many,TRBJ2-1,TRBD1,TGTGCCAACTCCCGGGACAGGGACCTGGGTGAGCAGTTCTTC,CANSRDRDLGEQFF
TRBV12-3/TRBV12-4,many,TRBJ1-5,NA,TGTGCCAGCAGTTTACTAGGCAGGGGAGGAAATCAGCCCCAGCATTTT,CASSLLGRGGNQPQHF
TRBV6-2/TRBV6-3,many,TRBJ2-1,TRBD2,TGTGCCAGCATTTACTCAGTTTACGGGACTAGCGGAAAGGAGCAGTTCTTC,CASIYSVYGTSGKEQFF
TRBV7-6,many,TRBJ2-7,TRBD1,TGTGCCAGCAGCTTTACCGGGACAGGGGATTACGAGCAGTACTTC,CASSFTGTGDYEQYF
TRBV5-5,many,TRBJ2-5,NA,TGTGCCAGCAGCTTGGTAGCAGGGACCCAAGAGACCCAGTACTTC,CASSLVAGTQETQYF
TRBV12-3/TRBV12-4,many,TRBJ2-7,NA,TGTGCCAGCAGTGATAACAGGGTTGGCGAGCAGTACTTC,CASSDNRVGEQYF
TRBV25-1,many,TRBJ2-1,TRBD2,TGTGCCAGCAGTGCGCGGACTAGTGGGAGGCTCACCTACAATGAGCAGTTCTTC,CASSARTSGRLTYNEQFF
TRBV5-1,many,TRBJ2-3,NA,TGCGCCAGCAGCTTGGATCCTAGCACAGATACGCAGTATTTT,CASSLDPSTDTQYF
TRBV4-3,many,TRBJ2-2,NA,TGCGCCAGCAGCCAAGCAAGCATTCCCACCGGGGAGCTGTTTTTT,CASSQASIPTGELFF
TRBV5-1,many,TRBJ1-2,NA,TGCGCCAGCAGCTTGGTCGGCAATCAGGCGGATGGCTACACCTTC,CASSLVGNQADGYTF
TRBV5-1,many,TRBJ2-5,TRBD1,TGCGCCAGCAGCTTTCCAGGGGGCCGGGAGACCCAGTACTTC,CASSFPGGRETQYF
TRBV28,many,TRBJ1-1,NA,TGTGCCAGCAGTTTGAACAGACCCATGAACACTGAAGCTTTCTTT,CASSLNRPMNTEAFF
TRBV11-2,many,TRBJ2-1,NA,TGTGCCAGCAGTTATTACTTGAGCTCCTACAATGAGCAGTTCTTC,CASSYYLSSYNEQFF
TRBV27,many,TRBJ2-2,TRBD2,TGTGCCAGCAGTCAGGGACTAGCGGGAAACACCGGGGAGCTGTTTTTT,CASSQGLAGNTGELFF
TRBV4-2,many,TRBJ2-5,TRBD2,TGTGCCAGCAGCCCTAGCGGGAGTGAGGAGACCCAGTACTTC,CASSPSGSEETQYF
TRBV10-3,many,TRBJ1-1,NA,TGTGCCATCAGTGAGTCGACTCCCCCTGAAGCTTTCTTT,CAISESTPPEAFF
TRBV6-2/TRBV6-3,many,TRBJ1-3,NA,TGTGCCAGCGGCGGGGTCTCTGGAAACACCATATATTTT,CASGGVSGNTIYF
TRBV7-2,many,TRBJ2-7,TRBD2,TGTGCCAGCAGCCACTGGACTAGCGGGGCCTCCTACGAGCAGTACTTC,CASSHWTSGASYEQYF
TRBV7-8,few,TRBJ2-3,NA,TGTGCCAGCAGCTTAGTCCAGGCAGATACGCAGTATTTT,CASSLVQADTQYF
TRBV29-1,many,TRBJ1-6,NA,TGCAGCGTTGTCTATCCGGGGAGTTCACCCCTCCACTTT,CSVVYPGSSPLHF
TRBV5-6,many,TRBJ2-5,NA,TGTGCCAGCAGCTTCGGGCGTGAGACCCAGTACTTC,CASSFGRETQYF
TRBV20-1,many,TRBJ2-7,NA,TGCAGTGCTAGAGCCGGGACGGACGCCTACGAGCAGTACTTC,CSARAGTDAYEQYF
TRBV15,NA,TRBJ2-7,NA,TGTGCCACCAGCAGCCGCTCCCCAGGGAAGGCTACGTACGAGCAGTACTTC,CATSSRSPGKATYEQYF
TRBV7-2,many,TRBJ2-3,TRBD2,TGTGCCAGCAGCCGAGTCGTCCCGGGCGGGAGGGGCGAGCAGTATTTT,CASSRVVPGGRGEQYF
TRBV20-1,many,TRBJ1-2,NA,TGCAGTGCTAGTGCGGCGGACTATGGCTACACCTTC,CSASAADYGYTF
TRBV4-3,many,TRBJ2-3,TRBD1,TGCGCCAGCAGCAGGGGGCGGGTAGATACGCAGTATTTT,CASSRGRVDTQYF
TRBV20-1,many,TRBJ2-5,NA,TGCAGTGCTAGCCGTAGCGGAGAGGAGACCCAGTACTTC,CSASRSGEETQYF
TRBV7-8,many,TRBJ1-5,NA,TGTGCCAGCAGCTCGCGGTCCCGGGACGTGGGCAATCAGCCCCAGCATTTT,CASSSRSRDVGNQPQHF
TRBV12-3/TRBV12-4,many,TRBJ2-2,NA,TGTGCCAGCTCCCGGATGGCGGGGCGGGTTGGCGGGGAGCTGTTTTTT,CASSRMAGRVGGELFF
TRBV28,many,TRBJ2-7,NA,TGTGCCAGCAGTCTAAGGGCGGGTGAGCAGTACTTC,CASSLRAGEQYF
TRBV28,many,TRBJ2-3,TRBD2,TGTGCCAGCACAACTAGCGGGAGCCGGTTTCCGCAGTATTTT,CASTTSGSRFPQYF
TRBV7-8,few,TRBJ2-3,NA,TGTGCCAGCAGCTTGGACACCAACACAGATACGCAGTATTTT,CASSLDTNTDTQYF
TRBV10-3,many,TRBJ1-2,TRBD1,TGTGCCACCTGGGACTACGGGACAGGGGACTATGGCTACACCTTC,CATWDYGTGDYGYTF
TRBV19,many,TRBJ2-3,NA,TGTGCCAGTTCGGGACAGCGGGCGAGTACAGATACGCAGTATTTT,CASSGQRASTDTQYF
TRBV12-3/TRBV12-4,many,TRBJ1-1,NA,TGTGCCAGCAGCTACGGGGAAAACACTGAAGCTTTCTTT,CASSYGENTEAFF
TRBV7-8,many,TRBJ1-5,TRBD1,TGTGCCAGCAGCACAACCAGGCGACAGGGGGTCCAGCCCCAGCATTTT,CASSTTRRQGVQPQHF
TRBV19,many,TRBJ2-2,TRBD1,TGTGCCAGTGATCGGGCGGACAGGGGGTTTACCGGGGAGCTGTTTTTT,CASDRADRGFTGELFF
TRBV12-3/TRBV12-4,many,TRBJ2-2,NA,TGTGCCAGCAGGGTTGCCGCCCCCGGGGAGCTGTTTTTT,CASRVAAPGELFF
TRBV20-1,many,TRBJ1-1,NA,TGCAGTGCTATACCCCAGAACACTGAAGCTTTCTTT,CSAIPQNTEAFF
TRBV20-1,many,TRBJ1-6,NA,TGCAGTGCTAGCCCCGCCCCTCCGGACTATAATTCACCCCTCCACTTT,CSASPAPPDYNSPLHF
TRBV7-7,many,TRBJ2-5,NA,TGTGCTAGCAGCTTAGGTTCGTGGTCCTGGGAGACCCAGTACTTC,CASSLGSWSWETQYF
TRBV6-5,many,TRBJ2-2,NA,TGTGCCAGCAGTTACGAGACAGGTTACCCCACCGGGGAGCTGTTTTTT,CASSYETGYPTGELFF
TRBV5-5,many,TRBJ2-5,NA,TGTGCCAGCAGCTCACCCAGGGGCCGGGAGACCCAGTACTTC,CASSSPRGRETQYF
TRBV7-9,many,TRBJ1-1,NA,TGTGCCAGCAGCTTAGCTGAAGTGAGTGAAGCTTTCTTT,CASSLAEVSEAFF
TRBV5-1,many,TRBJ1-2,TRBD1,TGCGCCAGCAGCCCGGGACAGAACTATGGCTACACCTTC,CASSPGQNYGYTF
TRBV5-1,many,TRBJ2-7,TRBD2,TGCGCCAGCAGGGCTAGCGGGAGGACCTACGAGCAGTACTTC,CASRASGRTYEQYF
TRBV27,many,TRBJ2-1,TRBD2,TGTGCCAGCAGTTCGACTAGCGGGGGATACAATGAGCAGTTCTTC,CASSSTSGGYNEQFF
TRBV5-1,many,TRBJ2-3,NA,TGCGCCAGCAGCTTGGCGCCTGGGGCCACAGATACGCAGTATTTT,CASSLAPGATDTQYF